The source of this T cell receptor beta chain is a study of T cell repertoires in cytomegalovirus infection. Overall study context: Matching HLA type and CMV infection were both indicated by public TCR beta signatures.

V was pared by 5 bases and J by 5 bases, with 13 bases between. CDR3 length: 15 residues. Germline CDR1 is MNHEY and CDR2 is SMNVEV (reference sequence). TCRdb called the reads again in MiXCR, with one record for every CDR3 protein. The table records roughly 190,000 distinct CDR3 sequences, roughly 9.8% of them present only once. There are many counts of this clonotype. The chain is built from TRBV27 and TRBJ1-6; the D gene is possibly TRBD1 (5 bases). This TCR was sampled from a human donor in good health (CMV status not recorded). Some clones in this sample may be carry-over from other donors' samples. Sequencing was performed on PBMCs. The CDR3 loop reads CASSRDGGNNSPLHF. For the CDR3, the DNA is TGTGCCAGCAGTAGGGACGGAGGAAATAATTCACCCCTCCACTTT.